A selection of T cell receptor beta chains follows, all from one sample in a study of T cell responses to AZD1222 COVID-19 vaccine. Assay: immunoSEQ multiplex PCR; the TCRdb copy retains only in-frame clones and omits some. Of under 200,000 clones listed, around 94% were seen once; the top ten hold approximately 0.64%. Source: peripheral blood, taken on day 0 of AZD1222 vaccination. These receptors were taken from an adult in good health. CDR3s include the opening cysteine and the closing phenylalanine or tryptophan. Fields, in order: D gene, clone size, V gene, J gene, CDR3 protein, CDR3 DNA. The D gene is left open where the match is weak. Size is omitted from some rows. Given values are once, few, many or a class for expanded clones.

>-|-|TRBV10-3|TRBJ1-1
CAIGGRNTEAFF
TGTGCCATCGGGGGCAGGAACACTGAAGCTTTCTTT
>-|once|TRBV28|TRBJ1-4
CASSLMEKLFF
TGTGCCAGCAGTTTAATGGAAAAACTGTTTTTT
>TRBD1|-|TRBV5-1|TRBJ1-1
CASRSGQTNTEAFF
TGCGCCAGCAGGTCGGGACAGACGAACACTGAAGCTTTCTTT
>-|-|TRBV5-1|TRBJ1-4
CASSFLAGEKLFF
TGCGCCAGCAGCTTTCTGGCGGGTGAAAAACTGTTTTTT
>TRBD1|once|TRBV9|TRBJ1-2
CASSTSTGGEGYTF
TGTGCCAGCAGCACTTCGACAGGGGGCGAGGGCTACACCTTC
>TRBD1|-|TRBV5-1|TRBJ1-4
CASSYQPTGLNEKLFF
TGCGCCAGCAGCTACCAACCGACAGGGCTGAATGAAAAACTGTTTTTT
>-|-|TRBV7-9|TRBJ1-4
CASSLGPVEKLFF
TGTGCCAGCAGCTTAGGGCCAGTGGAAAAACTGTTTTTT
>-|once|TRBV6-1|TRBJ1-1
CASSEAPVTEAFF
TGTGCCAGCAGTGAAGCGCCGGTCACTGAAGCTTTCTTT
>TRBD1|once|TRBV10-1|TRBJ1-1
CASTKDRLNTEAFF
TGCGCCAGCACTAAGGACAGGCTGAACACTGAAGCTTTCTTT
>-|-|TRBV5-4|TRBJ1-1
CASSFDRNTEAFF
TGTGCCAGCAGTTTCGATAGGAACACTGAAGCTTTCTTT
>TRBD1|once|TRBV15|TRBJ1-6
CATGQGNDSPLHF
TGTGCCACGGGACAGGGCAATGATTCACCCCTCCACTTT
>-|-|TRBV18|TRBJ1-2
CASSPPGGTGIYGYTF
TGTGCCAGCTCACCACCCGGTGGCACGGGAATCTATGGCTACACCTTC
>-|-|TRBV28|TRBJ1-2
CASSPGRTNYGYTF
TGTGCCAGCAGTCCGGGACGGACTAACTATGGCTACACCTTC
>-|-|TRBV7-9|TRBJ1-2
CASSPTVTPWGYGYTF
TGTGCCAGCAGCCCCACGGTCACGCCCTGGGGGTATGGCTACACCTTC
>TRBD1|once|TRBV6-5|TRBJ1-5
CASREGAGNQPQHF
TGTGCCAGCAGGGAGGGGGCGGGTAATCAGCCCCAGCATTTT
>-|-|TRBV14|TRBJ1-2
CASSQEGTIRNYGYTF
TGTGCCAGCAGCCAAGAAGGAACCATAAGGAACTATGGCTACACCTTC
>-|-|TRBV15|TRBJ2-1
CATSRGAFMAEGNEQFF
TGTGCCACCAGCAGAGGGGCGTTTATGGCCGAGGGGAATGAGCAGTTCTTC
>TRBD1|-|TRBV11-2|TRBJ1-3
CASSPGQGHSGNTIYF
TGTGCCAGCAGCCCCGGACAGGGCCACTCTGGAAACACCATATATTTT
>-|once|TRBV7-9|TRBJ1-2
CASSPADNYGYTF
TGTGCCAGCAGCCCCGCGGACAACTATGGCTACACCTTC
>-|-|TRBV10-3|TRBJ1-1
CATEGGGKNTEAFF
TGTGCCACTGAGGGCGGGGGGAAGAACACTGAAGCTTTCTTT
>-|-|TRBV11-3|TRBJ2-3
CASSFSGTTDTQYF
TGTGCCAGCAGCTTTAGTGGTACCACAGATACGCAGTATTTT
>-|-|TRBV18|TRBJ2-6
CASFTGFSGANVLTF
TGTGCCAGCTTTACAGGATTCTCTGGGGCCAACGTCCTGACTTTC
>TRBD1|-|TRBV18|TRBJ1-4
CASSRTGDGEKLFF
TGTGCCAGCTCACGGACAGGCGATGGTGAAAAACTGTTTTTT
>-|-|TRBV27|TRBJ1-1
CASSLSVRIKNTEAFF
TGTGCCAGCAGTTTATCGGTCCGGATAAAGAACACTGAAGCTTTCTTT
>-|-|TRBV20-1|TRBJ1-5
CSASIRNQPQHF
TGCAGTGCTAGTATTAGGAATCAGCCCCAGCATTTT
>-|-|TRBV19|TRBJ2-7
CASSIAPKDEQYF
TGTGCCAGTAGTATAGCCCCGAAAGACGAGCAGTACTTC
>-|once|TRBV11-2|TRBJ2-1
CASSLWRNSYNEQFF
TGTGCCAGCAGCTTATGGCGGAACTCCTACAATGAGCAGTTCTTC
>TRBD2|-|TRBV7-8|TRBJ2-1
CASSLVPREGLSEQFF
TGTGCCAGCAGCTTAGTCCCGCGGGAGGGCCTAAGTGAGCAGTTCTTC
>TRBD1|-|TRBV19|TRBJ1-2
CATKQGLFDGYTF
TGTGCCACTAAACAGGGGCTCTTCGATGGCTACACCTTC
>-|-|TRBV4-2|TRBJ1-5
CASSHLTERNQPQHF
TGTGCCAGCAGCCACCTCACAGAGCGCAATCAGCCCCAGCATTTT
>-|once|TRBV9|TRBJ1-5
CASSSLGHQPQHF
TGTGCCAGCAGCTCTTTAGGACATCAGCCCCAGCATTTT
>-|-|TRBV27|TRBJ1-4
CASSLKGSRGEKLFF
TGTGCCAGCAGTTTAAAGGGTTCTCGGGGTGAAAAACTGTTTTTT
>-|-|TRBV3-1/TRBV3-2|TRBJ1-2
CASSQVDVGYTF
TGTGCCAGCAGCCAAGTGGACGTTGGCTACACCTTC